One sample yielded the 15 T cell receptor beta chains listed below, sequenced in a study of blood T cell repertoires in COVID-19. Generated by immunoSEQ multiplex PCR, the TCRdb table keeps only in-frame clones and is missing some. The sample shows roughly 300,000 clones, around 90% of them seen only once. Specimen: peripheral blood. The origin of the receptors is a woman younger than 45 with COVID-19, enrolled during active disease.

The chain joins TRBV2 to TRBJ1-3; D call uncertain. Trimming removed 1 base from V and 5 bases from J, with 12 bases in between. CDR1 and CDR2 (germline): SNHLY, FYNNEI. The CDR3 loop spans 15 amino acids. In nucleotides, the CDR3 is TGTGCCAGCAGTGAAGTTATCCTACTGAGAAACACCATATATTTT. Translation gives CASSEVILLRNTIYF.

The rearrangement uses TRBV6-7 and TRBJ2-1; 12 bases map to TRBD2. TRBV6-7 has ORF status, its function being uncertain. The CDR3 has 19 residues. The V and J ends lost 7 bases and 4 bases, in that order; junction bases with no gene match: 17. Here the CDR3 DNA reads TGTGCCAGCAACAACATACGGCTAGCGGGAGGGCCGCGGTACAATGAGCAGTTCTTC. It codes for CASNNIRLAGGPRYNEQFF.

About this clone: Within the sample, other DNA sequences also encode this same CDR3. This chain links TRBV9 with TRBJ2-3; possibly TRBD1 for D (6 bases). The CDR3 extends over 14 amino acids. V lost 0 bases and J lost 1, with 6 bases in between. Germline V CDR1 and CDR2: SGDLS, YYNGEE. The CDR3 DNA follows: TGTGCCAGCAGCGTAGGACAGGGCACAGATACGCAGTATTTT. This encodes CASSVGQGTDTQYF.

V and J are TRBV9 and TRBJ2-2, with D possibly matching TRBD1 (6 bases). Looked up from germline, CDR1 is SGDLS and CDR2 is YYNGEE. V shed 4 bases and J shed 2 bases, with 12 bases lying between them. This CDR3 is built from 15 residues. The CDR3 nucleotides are TGTGCCAGCAGCTCCTGGGACACCAACACCGGGGAGCTGTTTTTT. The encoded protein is CASSSWDTNTGELFF. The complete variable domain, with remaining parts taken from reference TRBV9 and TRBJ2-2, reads DSGVTQTPKHLITATGQRVTLRCSPRSGDLSVYWYQQSLDQGLQFLIQYYNGEERAKGNILERFSAQQFPDLHSELNLSSLELGDSALYFCASSSWDTNTGELFFGEGSRLTVL.

Here the CDR3 reads CASGLRTAGQGVTEAFF. In DNA form, the CDR3 reads TGTGCTAGTGGTTTGCGAACTGCGGGACAGGGAGTCACTGAAGCTTTCTTT. The rearrangement links TRBV12-5 to TRBJ1-1, with 9 positions matching TRBD1. From germline, CDR1 is LGHNT and CDR2 FRNRAP. CDR3 length equals 17 residues. Germline trimming cut 2 bases from V and 4 bases from J; bases unmatched to any gene: 11.

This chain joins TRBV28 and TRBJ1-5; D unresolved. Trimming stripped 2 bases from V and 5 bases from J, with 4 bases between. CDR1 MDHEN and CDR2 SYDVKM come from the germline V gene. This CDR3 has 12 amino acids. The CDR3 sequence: CASSLRYQPQHF. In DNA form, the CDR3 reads TGTGCCAGCAGTTTACGGTATCAGCCCCAGCATTTT.

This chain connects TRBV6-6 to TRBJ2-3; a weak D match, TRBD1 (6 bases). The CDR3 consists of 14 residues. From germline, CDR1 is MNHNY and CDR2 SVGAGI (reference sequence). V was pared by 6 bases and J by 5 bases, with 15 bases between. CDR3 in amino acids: CASRDSPYRDTQYF. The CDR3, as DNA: TGTGCCAGCAGGGACAGTCCGTACCGAGATACGCAGTATTTT.

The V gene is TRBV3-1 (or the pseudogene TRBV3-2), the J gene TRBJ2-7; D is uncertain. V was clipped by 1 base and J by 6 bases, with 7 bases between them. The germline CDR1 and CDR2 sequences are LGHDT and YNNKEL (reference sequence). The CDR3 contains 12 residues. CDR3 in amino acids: CASSQGALEQYF. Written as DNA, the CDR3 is TGTGCCAGCAGCCAAGGGGCACTCGAGCAGTACTTC.

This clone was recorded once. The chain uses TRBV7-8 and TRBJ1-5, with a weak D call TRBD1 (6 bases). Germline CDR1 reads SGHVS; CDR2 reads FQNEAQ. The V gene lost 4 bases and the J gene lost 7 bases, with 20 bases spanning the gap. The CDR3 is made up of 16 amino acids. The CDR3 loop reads CASSSDYRERRQPQHF. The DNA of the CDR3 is TGTGCCAGCAGCTCCGACTACAGGGAGAGGAGGCAGCCCCAGCATTTT. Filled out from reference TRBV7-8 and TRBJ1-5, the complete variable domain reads GAGVSQSPRYKVAKRGQDVALRCDPISGHVSLFWYQQALGQGPEFLTYFQNEAQLDKSGLPSDRFFAERPEGSVSTLKIQRTQQEDSAVYLCASSSDYRERRQPQHFGDGTRLSIL.

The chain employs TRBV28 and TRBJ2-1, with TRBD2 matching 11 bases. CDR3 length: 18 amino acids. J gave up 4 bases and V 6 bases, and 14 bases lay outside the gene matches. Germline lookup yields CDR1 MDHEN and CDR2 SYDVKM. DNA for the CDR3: TGTGCCAGCAGGGGAAGCTCGGGACTAGCGGTGTGGTACAATGAGCAGTTCTTC. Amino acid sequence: CASRGSSGLAVWYNEQFF.

Written as DNA, the CDR3 is TGCGCCAGCAGCCATGTACTAGCGGGAGATACGTCCTACGAGCAGTACTTC. It specifies CASSHVLAGDTSYEQYF. The J gene is TRBJ2-7, the V gene TRBV4-1; 11 bases map to TRBD2. Germline V CDR1 and CDR2: MGHRA, YSYEKL. The CDR3 has 17 amino acids. V was clipped by 3 bases and J by 1 base; unmatched bases: 8.

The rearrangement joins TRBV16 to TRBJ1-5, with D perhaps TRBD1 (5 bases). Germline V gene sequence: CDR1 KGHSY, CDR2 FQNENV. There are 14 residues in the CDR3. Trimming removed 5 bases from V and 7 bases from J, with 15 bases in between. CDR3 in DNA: TGTGCCAGCAGCTCCTCGGGGGGGTGGCAGCCCCAGCATTTT. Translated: CASSSSGGWQPQHF. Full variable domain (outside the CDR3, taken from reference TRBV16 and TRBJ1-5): GEEVAQTPKHLVRGEGQKAKLYCAPIKGHSYVFWYQQVLKNEFKFLISFQNENVFDETGMPKERFSAKCLPNSPCSLEIQATKLEDSAVYFCASSSSGGWQPQHFGDGTRLSIL.

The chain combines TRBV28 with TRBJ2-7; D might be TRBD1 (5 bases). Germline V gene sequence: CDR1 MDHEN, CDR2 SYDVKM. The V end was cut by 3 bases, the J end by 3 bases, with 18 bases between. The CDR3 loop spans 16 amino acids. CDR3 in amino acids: CASSLDPGSFHYEQYF. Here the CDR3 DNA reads TGTGCCAGCAGTTTGGACCCAGGGTCTTTTCACTACGAGCAGTACTTC.

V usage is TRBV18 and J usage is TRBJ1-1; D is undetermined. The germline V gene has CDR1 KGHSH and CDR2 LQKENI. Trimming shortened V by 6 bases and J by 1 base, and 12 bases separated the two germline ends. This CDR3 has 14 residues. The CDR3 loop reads CASSRSRQNTEAFF. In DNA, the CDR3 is TGTGCCAGCTCTCGTTCGCGACAGAACACTGAAGCTTTCTTT.

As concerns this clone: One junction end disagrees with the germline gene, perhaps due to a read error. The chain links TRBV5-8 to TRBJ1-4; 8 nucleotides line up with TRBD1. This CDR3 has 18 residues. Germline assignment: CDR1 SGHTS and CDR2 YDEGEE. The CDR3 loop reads CASSYCAFPDRGVGKTVF. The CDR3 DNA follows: TGTGCCAGCAGCTACTGCGCCTTCCCCGACAGGGGTGTTGGAAAAACTGTTTTT.